These 30 T cell receptor beta chains share one sample of origin, sequenced in a study of human CD8 memory T cell subsets. TCR beta libraries were made by UMI-labeled 5' RACE. TCRdb reprocessed the 5' RACE reads; each CDR3 protein has one entry and no DNA is given. This table lists fewer than 11,000 distinct CDR3 sequences. The authors defined TPEX cells as CCR7+ PD-1+ TIGIT+ early memory CD8+ T cells carrying exhausted-like traits. What was sequenced was CD8+ T cells from PBMCs. Every receptor here comes from a human donor in good health.

Measured by frequency, this clonotype is medium-sized. The chain has TRBV29-1 and TRBJ2-5; no DNA is available, so the TRBD2 call from TCRdb remains unchecked. The CDR3 is 15 amino acids. The germline gives CDR1 SQVTM, CDR2 ANQGSEA. The chain's CDR3 is CSVDKGGTPKRTQYF.

The gene calls are TRBV5-1 and TRBJ1-2; the TCRdb call, TRBD1, lacks DNA for checking. Germline assignment: CDR1 SGHRS and CDR2 YFSETQ. The CDR3 has 14 amino acids. The CDR3 loop reads CASSLEGNNYGYTF.

The chain recombines TRBV27 with TRBJ2-1; TCRdb indicates TRBD2, and absent DNA this call remains unverified. This CDR3 is built from 14 residues. From germline, CDR1 is MNHEY and CDR2 SMNVEV (reference sequence). The CDR3 sequence: CATTVAGPYNEQFF.

The chain links TRBV18 to TRBJ2-7. Germline-derived CDR1 and CDR2 are KGHSH and LQKENI. This CDR3 spans 14 amino acids. The CDR3 is CASSPGRTSYEQYF.

The chain is built from TRBV7-9 and TRBJ2-2. This CDR3 is 12 amino acids long. CDR1 and CDR2 (germline): SEHNR, FQNEAQ (reference sequence). CDR3: CASSMGTGELFF. The variable domain in full, completed from reference TRBV7-9 and TRBJ2-2, reads DTGVSQNPRHKITKRGQNVTFRCDPISEHNRLYWYRQTLGQGPEFLTYFQNEAQLEKSRLLSDRFSAERPKGSFSTLEIQRTEQGDSAMYLCASSMGTGELFFGEGSRLTVL.

The chain links TRBV20-1 to TRBJ2-7; the TCRdb D gene call, TRBD2, has no DNA to confirm it. The CDR3 extends over 19 amino acids. Germline loops: CDR1 DFQATT, CDR2 SNEGSKA (reference sequence). Here the CDR3 reads CSARDRSYIGLSASYEQYF.

The chain has TRBV28 and TRBJ2-7. CDR1 and CDR2 from the germline V gene are MDHEN and SYDVKM. CDR3 length equals 14 residues. CDR3 region: CASSLWLEKYEQYF. Together with reference TRBV28 and TRBJ2-7, the CDR3 gives the full variable domain: DVKVTQSSRYLVKRTGEKVFLECVQDMDHENMFWYRQDPGLGLRLIYFSYDVKMKEKGDIPEGYSVSREKKERFSLILESASTNQTSMYLCASSLWLEKYEQYFGPGTRLTVT.

The V and J genes are TRBV4-3 and TRBJ1-1; there is no DNA to check the TCRdb D call of TRBD1. Germline lookup yields CDR1 LGHNA and CDR2 YSLEER. The CDR3 is 15 residues long. CDR3 residues: CASSPSRDNPYEAFF.

V usage is TRBV2 and J usage is TRBJ2-7. The CDR3 runs to 15 residues. Germline V gene lookup returns CDR1 SNHLY and CDR2 FYNNEI. The chain's CDR3 is CASSESGLTSYEQYF.

This chain connects TRBV16 to TRBJ2-1. Germline V gives CDR1 KGHSY, CDR2 FQNENV. This CDR3 is 13 amino acids long. The CDR3 loop is CASSQSAVEEQFF.

V and J are TRBV7-9 and TRBJ2-4; TCRdb selects TRBD2, and the lack of DNA leaves this call unchecked. Germline values: CDR1 SEHNR, CDR2 FQNEAQ (reference sequence). The CDR3 sequence is 14 residues long. The CDR3 loop is CASSLEAGGNIQYF.

The chain carries TRBV18 and TRBJ1-1. This CDR3 has 13 amino acids. The germline CDR1 and CDR2 sequences are KGHSH and LQKENI. CDR3 loop: CASSLGEVTEAFF.

The rearrangement joins TRBV9 to TRBJ1-1; there is no DNA to check the TCRdb D call of TRBD1. This CDR3 contains 13 residues. Germline V gene lookup returns CDR1 SGDLS and CDR2 YYNGEE. The CDR3 spells CASTNTGNTEAFF.

Measured by frequency, this clonotype is medium-sized (0.01 to 0.1%). This rearrangement joins TRBV11-2 to TRBJ2-2; TCRdb's D call, TRBD1, is unchecked because there is no DNA. CDR3 size: 14 residues. Germline CDR1 is SGHAT and CDR2 is FQNNGV. The CDR3: CASRSGAVTGELFF.

The chain joins TRBV19 to TRBJ2-7; TCRdb outputs TRBD1, but without DNA this stays unchecked. The CDR3 is 15 residues long. Germline V CDR1 and CDR2: LNHDA, SQIVND (reference sequence). The CDR3 loop is CASTPGVQGADEQYF. Using reference TRBV19 and TRBJ2-7 for the parts outside the CDR3, the full variable domain is DGGITQSPKYLFRKEGQNVTLSCEQNLNHDAMYWYRQDPGQGLRLIYYSQIVNDFQKGDIAEGYSVSREKKESFPLTVTSAQKNPTAFYLCASTPGVQGADEQYFGPGTRLTVT.

This chain connects TRBV20-1 to TRBJ2-2; as DNA is missing, the TRBD1 call by TCRdb cannot be tested. Germline V CDR1 and CDR2: DFQATT, SNEGSKA (reference sequence). The CDR3 runs to 12 residues. The CDR3 is CSARQLAPELFF.

The CDR3 here is CASSPQGAGGYTF. The J gene is TRBJ1-2, the V gene TRBV2; TCRdb's D call, TRBD1, is unchecked because there is no DNA. The V gene's germline CDR1 is SNHLY and CDR2 FYNNEI. The CDR3 covers 13 residues.

The genes are TRBV4-3 and TRBJ1-1. Germline CDR1 is LGHNA and CDR2 is YSLEER. There are 16 residues in the CDR3. CDR3 region: CASSQDLSFVGTEAFF.

The V call is TRBV28, the J call TRBJ1-1; absent DNA, TCRdb's TRBD1 call cannot be checked. Germline-derived CDR1 and CDR2 are MDHEN and SYDVKM. The CDR3 length is 17 residues. The CDR3 spells CASSSARRVTGGTEAFF.

The chain recombines TRBV7-9 with TRBJ1-5. Germline CDR1 SEHNR, CDR2 FQNEAQ (reference sequence). This CDR3 is 17 amino acids long. CDR3 sequence reads: CASSWTPEGDSNQPQHF.

CDR3 loop: CASSQDPPAGTGVNNEQFF. The gene calls are TRBV4-1 and TRBJ2-1; the TCRdb D gene call, TRBD1, has no DNA to confirm it. Germline CDR1 is MGHRA and CDR2 is YSYEKL. The CDR3 has 19 amino acids.

The chain employs TRBV20-1 and TRBJ2-3; the TCRdb D gene call, TRBD2, has no DNA to confirm it. The CDR3 is 16 amino acids. CDR1 and CDR2 (germline): DFQATT, SNEGSKA (reference sequence). The CDR3: CSAAGTSGTSTDTQYF.

This chain connects TRBV4-1 to TRBJ1-1; the D call from TCRdb, TRBD1, cannot be confirmed without DNA. In germline, CDR1 is MGHRA, CDR2 YSYEKL. CDR3 length: 18 amino acids. The CDR3 here is CASRSRLDGRAKNTEAFF.

V usage is TRBV7-8 and J usage is TRBJ2-1; the TCRdb call, TRBD1, lacks DNA for checking. Germline V lookup: CDR1 SGHVS, CDR2 FQNEAQ. CDR3 length: 13 residues. The CDR3 spells CASSTGSNNEQFF.

The chain links TRBV21-1 to TRBJ1-5; the TCRdb call, TRBD1, lacks DNA for checking. TRBV21-1 is a known pseudogene. There are 11 residues in the CDR3. CDR3 sequence: CGTGDFQPQHF.

The chain has TRBV11-2 and TRBJ1-5; TCRdb picks TRBD1, but there is no DNA to check that call. This CDR3 has 15 amino acids. Germline V gene sequence: CDR1 SGHAT, CDR2 FQNNGV. The chain's CDR3 is CASSRITGGGQPQHF.

V and J are TRBV5-6 and TRBJ2-7. CDR1 is SGHDT and CDR2 is YYEEEE in the germline V gene. The CDR3 covers 19 residues. CDR3 in amino acids: CASSLVFPTGRSDSYEQYF.

V gene TRBV27 combines with J gene TRBJ2-3. The CDR3 has 13 residues. CDR1 is MNHEY, CDR2 SMNVEV, per germline (reference sequence). The CDR3 region is CASSFRRTDTQYF.

This rearrangement joins TRBV5-1 to TRBJ1-1. Germline-derived CDR1 and CDR2 are SGHRS and YFSETQ. CDR3 length: 14 residues. The CDR3 region is CASSSGHTNTEAFF.

The chain joins TRBV27 to TRBJ2-4; the D call of TRBD1 rests on TCRdb alone, since no DNA is present to check it. CDR3 size: 13 residues. The germline gives CDR1 MNHEY, CDR2 SMNVEV (reference sequence). The CDR3 reads CASSDRAKNIQYF.